Each of the 16 T cell receptor beta chains below was sequenced from the same sample in a study of molecular identifiers for immune sequencing clone quantification. MiXCR, applied by TCRdb to the PCR reads, yields one record per CDR3 protein. The sample comprises 88,000 or so distinct CDR3 sequences, around 20% of which are singletons, and roughly 1% rests with the top ten. The sample taken for sequencing was naive CD8+ T cells from blood, with Jurkat cell RNA spiked in. Documented subset: FACS-sorted CD8+CD4-CCR7+CD45RA+ naive T cells. These receptor sequences come from a human donor in good health. Some libraries in this study had Jurkat cell RNA spiked in.

Comments on this clonotype: Given a much more abundant clone one base away, this may be a read error. The chain uses TRBV7-9 and TRBJ2-5, with 11 bases lining up with TRBD2. CDR3 size: 14 residues. Per germline, CDR1 SEHNR and CDR2 FQNEAQ (reference sequence). The CDR3 loop reads CACSPGLAEETQYF. CDR3 coding DNA: TGTGCCTGCAGCCCGGGACTAGCGGAAGAGACCCAGTACTTC.

This clonotype was seen only a few times. The chain joins TRBV19 to TRBJ2-7; tentatively, D is TRBD1 or TRBD2 (5 bases each). This CDR3 comprises 12 residues. Deletions cut 8 bases from V and 0 bases from J, with 8 bases between. CDR1 and CDR2 (germline): LNHDA, SQIVND (reference sequence). CDR3 DNA sequence: TGTGCCAGTCGGGGACCCTCCTACGAGCAGTACTTC. The encoded protein is CASRGPSYEQYF.

This clonotype was seen ten or more times. The chain recombines TRBV6-5 with TRBJ2-3; D unresolved. V gave up 2 bases and J gave up 1 base, with 4 bases separating them. Per germline, CDR1 MNHEY and CDR2 SVGAGI. The CDR3 loop spans 13 amino acids. For the CDR3, the DNA is TGTGCCAGCAGTTACGGTGGCACAGATACGCAGTATTTT. Translation gives CASSYGGTDTQYF.

This clonotype was seen at least ten times. The chain couples TRBV10-3 to TRBJ2-3; D may be TRBD2 (6 bases). This CDR3 contains 17 residues. V dropped 7 bases and J dropped 3 bases, with 23 bases sitting between them. Germline V lookup: CDR1 ENHRY, CDR2 SYGVKD. The CDR3 DNA reads TGTGCCATCAACGGGGGACCTATTACCCTGGGGACAGATACGCAGTATTTT. Encoded protein: CAINGGPITLGTDTQYF.

This clonotype was seen ten or more times. This rearrangement joins TRBV9 to TRBJ1-1; TRBD1 aligns across 9 bases. Germline V gene data show CDR1 as SGDLS and CDR2 as YYNGEE. V shed 3 bases, J shed 3 bases, and the junction held 9 bases outside the gene matches. The CDR3 spans 16 residues. CDR3 protein: CASSAEDRTGDTEAFF. In DNA, the CDR3 is TGTGCCAGCAGCGCCGAAGACCGGACAGGGGACACTGAAGCTTTCTTT. The full variable domain, rest sourced from reference TRBV9 and TRBJ1-1, is DSGVTQTPKHLITATGQRVTLRCSPRSGDLSVYWYQQSLDQGLQFLIQYYNGEERAKGNILERFSAQQFPDLHSELNLSSLELGDSALYFCASSAEDRTGDTEAFFGQGTRLTVV.

In this sample, this clonotype turned up many times. The genes are TRBV9 and TRBJ2-7, with 9 positions matching TRBD1. Germline CDR1 is SGDLS and CDR2 is YYNGEE. The trim removed 4 bases at V and 4 bases at J, leaving 6 bases unmatched. CDR3 length: 14 residues. CDR3 sequence reads: CASSSGQGRYEQYF. Here the CDR3 DNA reads TGTGCCAGCAGCTCTGGACAGGGGAGGTACGAGCAGTACTTC.

Many counts were recorded for this clonotype. The J gene is TRBJ1-1, the V gene TRBV10-3; the D is unclear. The CDR3 extends over 14 amino acids. V was cut by 2 bases and J by 1 base, with 8 bases left in between. CDR1 ENHRY and CDR2 SYGVKD come from the germline V gene. CDR3 sequence reads: CAISEPTQNTEAFF. For the CDR3, the DNA is TGTGCCATCAGTGAGCCGACCCAGAACACTGAAGCTTTCTTT.

This clonotype was found many times. The chain combines TRBV30 with TRBJ2-3; D tentatively fits TRBD1 or TRBD2 (6 bases each). The V and J ends lost 2 bases and 3 bases respectively, with 12 bases between them. The CDR3 totals 14 residues. CDR1 is GTSNPN, CDR2 SVGIG, per germline (reference sequence). CDR3 nucleotide sequence: TGTGCCTGGAGTCTCGGAGGGGGGACAGATACGCAGTATTTT. Protein: CAWSLGGGTDTQYF. The entire variable domain, with the rest obtained from reference TRBV30 and TRBJ2-3, is as follows: SQTIHQWPATLVQPVGSPLSLECTVEGTSNPNLYWYRQAAGRGLQLLFYSVGIGQISSEVPQNLSASRPQDRQFILSSKKLLLSDSGFYLCAWSLGGGTDTQYFGPGTRLTVL.

At least ten counts were recorded for this clonotype. This sequence joins TRBV7-9 and TRBJ2-5; possibly TRBD2 for D (6 bases). The CDR3 covers 16 residues. Germline lookup yields CDR1 SEHNR and CDR2 FQNEAQ (reference sequence). Trimming removed 0 bases at V and 1 base at J, with 12 bases between. The CDR3 coding sequence is TGTGCCAGCAGCTTAGCTCTAGCGTACGCCCAAGAGACCCAGTACTTC. Encoded protein: CASSLALAYAQETQYF.

This clonotype appeared many times. This rearrangement joins TRBV4-3 to TRBJ2-4; perhaps TRBD1 as D (5 bases). CDR3 length: 14 amino acids. CDR1 LGHNA and CDR2 YSLEER come from the germline V gene. V was pared by 0 bases and J by 8 bases, with 11 bases between. CDR3 bases: TGCGCCAGCAGCCAAGAAAACAGGAAGGACATTCAGTACTTC. Translating gives CASSQENRKDIQYF.

This clonotype was seen at least ten times. The CDR3 spells CASSTVGGAGVYEQYF. The DNA for the CDR3 is TGTGCCAGTAGTACCGTCGGGGGAGCGGGAGTTTACGAGCAGTACTTC. The J gene is TRBJ2-7, the V gene TRBV19; 8 bases are shared with TRBD2. Germline assignment: CDR1 LNHDA and CDR2 SQIVND (reference sequence). The CDR3 covers 16 residues. J was trimmed by 4 bases and V by 4 bases; bases with no gene match: 12.

This clonotype was seen ten or more times. The J gene is TRBJ2-2, the V gene TRBV7-9, with D unresolved. Deletions cut 3 bases from V and 5 bases from J, with 4 bases between. From germline, CDR1 is SEHNR and CDR2 FQNEAQ (reference sequence). This CDR3 comprises 12 residues. The CDR3: CASSFRTGELFF. The CDR3 bases are TGTGCCAGCAGCTTTCGGACCGGGGAGCTGTTTTTT.

This clonotype has a count of ten or more. This chain uses TRBV6-2 or TRBV6-3 with TRBJ2-2; D is undetermined. This CDR3 is built from 13 residues. The V end lost 6 bases, the J end lost 2 bases, and 7 bases lay between the germline ends. The germline V gene encodes CDR1 MNHEY and CDR2 SVGEGT. In nucleotides, the CDR3 is TGTGCCAGCAGGCCTGCTAACACCGGGGAGCTGTTTTTT. It translates to CASRPANTGELFF.

A few counts support this clonotype. The chain recombines TRBV7-9 with TRBJ1-6, with 8 bases identical to TRBD1. The CDR3 extends over 17 amino acids. CDR1 SEHNR and CDR2 FQNEAQ come from the germline V gene (reference sequence). The J segment lost 3 bases and the V segment lost 5 bases, leaving 9 bases of the junction unmatched. The CDR3 sequence is CASSPDRERLYNSPLHF. CDR3 coding DNA: TGTGCCAGCAGCCCGGACAGGGAGCGACTCTATAATTCACCCCTCCACTTT.

In this sample, this clonotype turned up many times. The chain uses TRBV7-6 and TRBJ2-1; D remains ambiguous. Germline CDR1 and CDR2: SGHVS and FNYEAQ. V was pared by 8 bases and J by 9 bases, with 17 bases between. This CDR3 is built from 13 residues. The CDR3 loop is CASVPLERGEQFF. The DNA for the CDR3 is TGTGCCAGCGTCCCTTTGGAACGCGGTGAGCAGTTCTTC.

Concerning this clonotype: With a much larger clone just one base away, this may be a read error. The final CDR3 position lacks the conserved phenylalanine or tryptophan, pointing to a likely read error. V is TRBV5-6 and J is TRBJ2-7, with 8 bases aligning to TRBD1. Germline assignment: CDR1 SGHDT and CDR2 YYEEEE. The CDR3 is made up of 14 amino acids. Trimming removed 4 bases from V and 2 bases from J; junction bases left unmatched: 5. This CDR3 is CASSPPDRAYEQYS. Here the CDR3 DNA reads TGTGCCAGCAGCCCACCGGACAGGGCCTACGAGCAGTACTCC.